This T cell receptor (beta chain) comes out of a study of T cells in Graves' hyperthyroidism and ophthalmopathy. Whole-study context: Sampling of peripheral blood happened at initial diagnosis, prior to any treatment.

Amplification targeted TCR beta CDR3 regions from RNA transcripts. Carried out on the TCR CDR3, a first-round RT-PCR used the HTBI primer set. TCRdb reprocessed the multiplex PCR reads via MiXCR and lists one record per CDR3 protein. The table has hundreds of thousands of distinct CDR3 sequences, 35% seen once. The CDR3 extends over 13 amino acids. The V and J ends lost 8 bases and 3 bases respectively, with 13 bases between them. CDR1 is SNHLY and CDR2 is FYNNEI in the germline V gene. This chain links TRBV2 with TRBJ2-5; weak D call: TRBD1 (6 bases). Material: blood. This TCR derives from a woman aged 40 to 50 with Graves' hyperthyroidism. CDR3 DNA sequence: TGTGCCAGCGAAGTGGCAGGGGAAGAGACCCAGTACTTC. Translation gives CASEVAGEETQYF.